This T cell receptor beta chain was recorded in a study of blood T cell repertoires in COVID-19 (dated by TCRdb to about 2020). Regarding the complete study: Samples covering the acute and convalescent phases of COVID-19 were provided by collaborators in the United States, Italy and Spain. The material from the prospective study consisted of cDNA or gDNA derived from T cells, B-cell-depleted T cells, or PBMCs. Subjects who had been exposed to COVID-19, were actively infected with it, or had recovered from it provided the deeply sampled blood TCRbeta repertoires that made up the dataset. A freely available public database, intended as a resource for researchers studying the immune response to SARS-CoV-2, is where the repertoires were released. The samples were drawn from two sources: the first 160 participants of the ongoing ImmuneRACE study, and approximately 1,300 subjects contributed by 6 global collaborators. Sample metadata almost always included a de-identified subject ID, COVID-19 status, age in years and sex. Where HLA class I and class II types were available, the types were taken from metadata supplied by the sample provider, not from assay-based typing.

Relative to germline, V is missing 3 bases and J is missing 5 bases, with 7 bases of the junction outside any gene match. Including cysteine and phenylalanine, the CDR3 has 14 amino acids. CDR3 DNA only is kept here, 42 bases in frame from base 1. CDR1 and CDR2 are drawn from the germline V gene (reference sequence): DFQATT, SNEGSKA. TCRbeta CDR3 regions were amplified from genomic DNA by means of the immunoSEQ Assay, a bias-controlled multiplex PCR. Concerning the study's data processing: The number of nucleated cells in each sample was estimated by amplification of reference gene primers within the assay. Sequence reads were collapsed and filtered to measure the absolute abundance of every unique TCRbeta CDR3 rearrangement. For each sample, productive Simpson clonality was calculated as the square root of Simpson's diversity index over productive rearrangements. Imported from immuneACCESS, the table was reduced by TCRdb to in-frame sequences with V and J called. These copies leave out some clones; in studies compared against another copy, an unresolved V gene accounts for under half, and the cause of the remainder is not known. V and J calls plus clone size are reproduced from that table; the DNA served to infer D and trimming. This sample is represented by about 230,000 clones; roughly 88% of them were singletons. Jointly, the top ten make up around 30% of the sample.

In the case of this clone: Its antigen has not been determined. No base-level quality is on record; no much larger clone is a single base apart.

Each collaborating institution followed its own protocols to collect whole blood in K2EDTA tubes. For TCRbeta analysis, collaborator samples were shipped as frozen whole blood, as isolated PBMCs, or as DNA extracted from either sample type. Overall results and qualifications from the work: Clinical and demographic metadata were provided uncurated, with the amount varying by source and participant.

The rearranged segments are TRBV20-1 and TRBJ1-5, with 7 bases aligning to TRBD1. The sample was peripheral blood. The origin of this receptor is a man aged 35 to 55 with acute or convalescent COVID-19. The sequenced DNA: TGCAGTGCTAGTAGGCAGGGGGAACATCAGCCCCAGCATTTT. Its translation reads: CSASRQGEHQPQHF.